These 30 T cell receptor beta chains originate from one sample sequenced in a study of persistence of HIV-infected CD4 T cells. This was the immunoSEQ version 4 assay in survey mode. Assay: immunoSEQ multiplex PCR; the TCRdb copy retains only in-frame clones and omits some. Of 25,000 to 35,000 clones in the sample, approximately 80% were seen once. Stimulation used approximately 9.1 ug/mL lysate from CMV-infected fibroblasts. Memory cells lacking CD40L and CD69 with high CD45RO were sorted. For these TCRs, the target antigens are not known. Sequenced material: CD4+ T cells sorted from PBMCs after roughly 18-hour stimulation, taken from a patient who received antiretroviral therapy. These receptors originate from an adult woman with HIV who was CMV-seropositive.

The chain combines TRBV2 with TRBJ2-2; possibly TRBD1 for D (5 bases). V shed 7 bases and J shed 2 bases, with 11 bases lying between them. Germline lookup yields CDR1 SNHLY and CDR2 FYNNEI. The CDR3 contains 14 residues. The DNA of the CDR3 is TGTGCCAGCATGCGTGACAGAAACACCGGGGAGCTGTTTTTT. Protein product: CASMRDRNTGELFF.

This chain connects TRBV3-1 (or the pseudogene TRBV3-2) to TRBJ2-6; the D gene is possibly TRBD1 (5 bases). V was pared by 2 bases and J by 0 bases, with 8 bases between. The CDR3 totals 16 residues. The germline CDR1 and CDR2 sequences are LGHDT and YNNKEL (reference sequence). The CDR3 loop reads CASSQRGSSGANVLTF. The CDR3 nucleotides are TGTGCCAGCAGCCAAAGGGGAAGCTCTGGGGCCAACGTCCTGACTTTC.

This clone was recorded only once. The chain joins TRBV11-1 to TRBJ2-2; no clear D gene. The CDR3 loop spans 16 amino acids. V was clipped by 1 base and J by 2 bases, with 11 bases between them. The germline V gene encodes CDR1 SGHAT and CDR2 FQDESV (reference sequence). The CDR3 DNA reads as TGTGCCAGCAGCTTAGACAGCCTACCCAACACCGGGGAGCTGTTTTTT. Its translation is CASSLDSLPNTGELFF.

The V and J genes are TRBV29-1 and TRBJ2-1, with 8 bases aligning to TRBD1. This CDR3 has 14 residues. V shed 6 bases, J shed 13 bases, and the junction held 17 bases outside the gene matches. Germline V gene sequence: CDR1 SQVTM, CDR2 ANQGSEA. CDR3 in amino acids: CSVDPEGQGVFQFF. The CDR3 bases are TGCAGCGTGGACCCTGAAGGACAGGGAGTATTCCAGTTCTTC.

The J gene is TRBJ2-3, the V gene TRBV12-3 or TRBV12-4; 7 nucleotides agree with TRBD2. The length of the CDR3 is 12 residues. Trimming at V came to 6 bases and at J to 12 bases, leaving 9 bases not matched to a gene. Here the CDR3 reads CASSPPSGLQYF. CDR3 DNA: TGTGCCAGCAGCCCTCCTAGCGGCCTCCAGTATTTT.

The J gene is TRBJ2-3, the V gene TRBV9; D gene unclear. Looked up from germline, CDR1 is SGDLS and CDR2 is YYNGEE. The CDR3 extends over 14 amino acids. V gave up 3 bases and J gave up 1 base, with 9 bases separating them. DNA for the CDR3: TGTGCCAGCAGCGCCAGAACTGGCACAGATACGCAGTATTTT. This translates into CASSARTGTDTQYF.

The chain has TRBV20-1 and TRBJ2-7; 12 bases agree with TRBD2. The junction had 9 bases not matched to a gene; V was cut back by 3 bases and J by 0 bases. The germline CDR1 and CDR2 sequences are DFQATT and SNEGSKA (reference sequence). This CDR3 has 17 residues. The CDR3 DNA sequence: TGCAGTGCTAGTGGGCTAGCGGGGGGGCCGAGCTCCTACGAGCAGTACTTC. The encoded protein is CSASGLAGGPSSYEQYF.

V gene TRBV18 combines with J gene TRBJ2-2; weak D call: TRBD1 (5 bases). V gave up 6 bases and J gave up 5 bases, with 19 bases separating them. This CDR3 comprises 16 residues. Germline values: CDR1 KGHSH, CDR2 LQKENI. The CDR3, as DNA: TGTGCCAGCTCTCGATCCCCTGGGGCGCAGACCGGGGAGCTGTTTTTT. It translates to CASSRSPGAQTGELFF.

The chain employs TRBV29-1 and TRBJ2-1; the D gene is possibly TRBD1 (5 bases). This CDR3 comprises 12 residues. The ends were cut back, 5 bases at V and 4 bases at J, with 9 bases in the middle. Germline lookup yields CDR1 SQVTM and CDR2 ANQGSEA. The CDR3 region has the DNA TGCAGCGTTAAAGGGGAATACAATGAGCAGTTCTTC. Translation gives CSVKGEYNEQFF.

V gene TRBV6-5 combines with J gene TRBJ1-6; D is uncertain. The V end lost 4 bases, the J end lost 0 bases, and 4 bases lay between the germline ends. Per the germline V gene, CDR1 is MNHEY and CDR2 is SVGAGI. The CDR3 is 14 residues long. The CDR3 region is CASSSGSYNSPLHF. Written as DNA, the CDR3 is TGTGCCAGCAGTTCCGGCTCCTATAATTCACCCCTCCACTTT.

The rearrangement joins TRBV9 to TRBJ2-3; possible D gene TRBD1, 6 bases. Looked up from germline, CDR1 is SGDLS and CDR2 is YYNGEE. V was pared by 6 bases and J by 3 bases, with 11 bases between. There are 13 residues in the CDR3. CDR3 nucleotides: TGTGCCAGCAACAGGGCGGTTACAGATACGCAGTATTTT. Its translation: CASNRAVTDTQYF.

The CDR3 nucleotides are TGTGCCAGCAGCTTAGGGACCTATGGCTACACCTTC. This gives the protein CASSLGTYGYTF. J is TRBJ1-2 and V is TRBV11-1; no clear D gene. The CDR3 sequence is 12 residues long. Trimming pared 1 base from V and 4 bases from J, leaving 4 bases between. The germline V gene encodes CDR1 SGHAT and CDR2 FQDESV (reference sequence).

The gene calls are TRBV5-1 and TRBJ2-1; the match to TRBD2 covers 15 bases. In germline, CDR1 is SGHRS, CDR2 YFSETQ. This CDR3 has 17 residues. J was trimmed by 7 bases and V by 2 bases; bases with no gene match: 7. DNA of the CDR3: TGCGCCAGCAGCTTACGGACTAGCGGGGGGGCGTATAATGAGCAGTTCTTC. Translation: CASSLRTSGGAYNEQFF.

This chain uses TRBV10-3 with TRBJ2-1, with a tentative D call TRBD2 (7 bases). The CDR3 covers 13 residues. Germline CDR1 is ENHRY and CDR2 is SYGVKD. Trimming removed 9 bases from V and 4 bases from J, with 13 bases in between. As DNA, the CDR3 is TGTGCCATAGGGGGGGAGACTTACAATGAGCAGTTCTTC. Translation gives CAIGGETYNEQFF.

This rearrangement joins TRBV27 to TRBJ2-4; no clear D. V shed 5 bases and J shed 6 bases, with 14 bases lying between them. CDR3 length equals 14 residues. From germline, CDR1 is MNHEY and CDR2 SMNVEV (reference sequence). As DNA, the CDR3 is TGTGCCAGCAGTGAATGGGCAGGCGGAAACATTCAGTACTTC. Protein product: CASSEWAGGNIQYF.

The chain combines TRBV12-5 with TRBJ2-5, with 11 nucleotides matching TRBD1. V trimming: 0 bases; J trimming: 4 bases; junction bases outside the gene matches: 7. Germline assignment: CDR1 LGHNT and CDR2 FRNRAP. The CDR3 extends over 17 amino acids. The CDR3 coding sequence is TGTGCTAGTGGTTTGGTAGTCGGACAGGGGGCGGGAGAGACCCAGTACTTC. This encodes CASGLVVGQGAGETQYF.

V and J are TRBV14 and TRBJ1-4; D possibly corresponds to TRBD1 (5 bases). Trimming cost V 2 bases and J 5 bases, with 12 bases left between them. The CDR3 is made up of 15 amino acids. Germline-derived CDR1 and CDR2 are SGHDN and FVKESK. The CDR3 loop reads CASSQLMGGNEKLFF. CDR3 in DNA: TGTGCCAGCAGCCAACTCATGGGGGGAAATGAAAAACTGTTTTTT. The full variable domain, rest sourced from reference TRBV14 and TRBJ1-4, is EAGVTQFPSHSVIEKGQTVTLRCDPISGHDNLYWYRRVMGKEIKFLLHFVKESKQDESGMPNNRFLAERTGGTYSTLKVQPAELEDSGVYFCASSQLMGGNEKLFFGSGTQLSVL.

The chain has TRBV29-1 and TRBJ1-1; D may be TRBD1 (6 bases). V lost 7 bases and J 0 bases, leaving 9 bases between the germline ends. Per germline, CDR1 SQVTM and CDR2 ANQGSEA. CDR3 length: 12 amino acids. This CDR3 is CSGQVLNTEAFF. CDR3 nucleotides: TGCAGCGGACAGGTATTGAACACTGAAGCTTTCTTT.

The chain links TRBV5-1 to TRBJ1-1; tentative D call: TRBD1 (6 bases). The ends were cut back, 2 bases at V and 0 bases at J, with 8 bases in the middle. The germline CDR1 and CDR2 sequences are SGHRS and YFSETQ. The CDR3 totals 14 residues. The CDR3 nucleotides are TGCGCCAGCAGCTTCACAGGGTTGAACACTGAAGCTTTCTTT. Its translation: CASSFTGLNTEAFF.

The chain carries TRBV10-3 and TRBJ2-7; D ambiguous. Germline lookup yields CDR1 ENHRY and CDR2 SYGVKD. V was clipped by 1 base and J by 5 bases, with 3 bases between them. The CDR3 is made up of 11 amino acids. The DNA of the CDR3 is TGTGCCATCAGTGAGTTAGACGAGCAGTACTTC. It specifies CAISELDEQYF.

This chain connects TRBV9 to TRBJ2-3; D gene ambiguous. The V end was cut by 0 bases, the J end by 5 bases, with 7 bases between. CDR3 length: 13 amino acids. Per germline, CDR1 SGDLS and CDR2 YYNGEE. CDR3: CASSVDGLDTQYF. Written as DNA, the CDR3 is TGTGCCAGCAGCGTAGATGGGTTAGATACGCAGTATTTT.

The CDR3 reads CASSLLDRGDGYTF. CDR3 DNA sequence: TGTGCCAGCAGCCTCTTGGACAGGGGAGATGGCTACACCTTC. The chain carries TRBV3-1 (or the pseudogene TRBV3-2) and TRBJ1-2; 9 bases line up with TRBD1. J lost 6 bases, V lost 4 bases, and 6 bases had no gene match. The CDR3 extends over 14 amino acids. CDR1 and CDR2 (germline): LGHDT, YNNKEL (reference sequence).

This chain links TRBV10-3 with TRBJ1-1, with TRBD1 matching over 9 bases. J lost 6 bases, V lost 7 bases, and 6 bases had no gene match. Germline-derived CDR1 and CDR2 are ENHRY and SYGVKD. CDR3 length: 13 amino acids. CDR3 bases: TGTGCCATCATGGGACAGGGAGGGGCTGAAGCTTTCTTT. Translated, it gives CAIMGQGGAEAFF.

The rearrangement uses TRBV15 and TRBJ1-6; the D is unclear. Germline CDR1 and CDR2: LNHNV and YYDKDF (reference sequence). V dropped 6 bases and J dropped 5 bases, with 14 bases sitting between them. The CDR3 runs to 15 residues. The CDR3 DNA follows: TGTGCCACCAGATCTAGACTCGACAATAATTCACCCCTCCACTTT. It is translated as CATRSRLDNNSPLHF.

This clone was counted between two and nine times. The V gene is TRBV19, the J gene TRBJ1-5; 10 bases match TRBD1. Germline V gene data show CDR1 as LNHDA and CDR2 as SQIVND (reference sequence). The CDR3 extends over 21 amino acids. V dropped 0 bases and J dropped 4; count of bases not matched to a gene: 18. The CDR3 DNA is TGTGCCAGTAGTATAGATCACACCCGACAGGGGGCCTTATACATGAATCAGCCCCAGCATTTT. Amino acid sequence: CASSIDHTRQGALYMNQPQHF.

This clone was counted only a few times. V is TRBV20-1 and J is TRBJ2-3; the D is unclear. CDR3 length: 11 amino acids. V was cut by 6 bases and J by 4 bases, with 8 bases left in between. The germline gives CDR1 DFQATT, CDR2 SNEGSKA (reference sequence). The CDR3 bases are TGCAGTGCAAAGATCTCAGATACGCAGTATTTT. Amino acid sequence: CSAKISDTQYF.

The chain carries TRBV27 and TRBJ1-2; TRBD1 agrees at 11 bases. This CDR3 comprises 14 residues. Germline CDR1 is MNHEY and CDR2 is SMNVEV (reference sequence). J gave up 8 bases and V 3 bases, and 5 bases lay outside the gene matches. CDR3 region: CASSFGQGAGGYTF. CDR3 sequence (DNA): TGTGCCAGCAGTTTCGGACAGGGGGCTGGAGGCTACACCTTC.

This chain uses TRBV29-1 with TRBJ1-2; D might be TRBD1 (5 bases). The CDR3 length is 13 residues. Trimming left V 1 base short and J 8 bases short, with 14 bases between. Germline V gene data show CDR1 as SQVTM and CDR2 as ANQGSEA. DNA for the CDR3: TGCAGCGTTGAAGGGCAGGGCAGTGGAGGCTACACCTTC. Translated, it gives CSVEGQGSGGYTF.

The chain links TRBV4-1 to TRBJ2-3; 7 bases match TRBD1. Germline V CDR1 and CDR2: MGHRA, YSYEKL. V shed 0 bases, J shed 0 bases, and the junction held 12 bases outside the gene matches. The CDR3 sequence is 19 residues long. CDR3 loop: CASSQDYFKGTASTDTQYF. CDR3 DNA sequence: TGCGCCAGCAGCCAAGATTATTTCAAGGGGACAGCGAGCACAGATACGCAGTATTTT.

This clone was recorded a few times. The V call is TRBV6-5, the J call TRBJ1-1; D uncertain. Per the germline V gene, CDR1 is MNHEY and CDR2 is SVGAGI. V lost 0 bases to trimming and J lost 0 bases, with 8 bases between them. CDR3 length equals 15 residues. The CDR3 DNA reads as TGTGCCAGCAGTTACTCGAGCGCTATGAACACTGAAGCTTTCTTT. Translation gives CASSYSSAMNTEAFF.